The present entry profiles one T cell receptor (beta chain) with its context. As yet, its antigen is unknown. The data stem from a study of somatic mutations in cytotoxic T cells in rheumatoid arthritis. Findings and caveats of the study: The targets (antigens) of the expanded CD8+ clones were not known. No significant CD8+ T-cell clonality difference was found between rheumatoid arthritis patients and age-matched controls.

Clones were sequenced by immunoSEQ multiplex PCR, and TCRdb holds only the in-frame ones, with some missing. The sample has 8,000 or so clones; 74% are singletons. V dropped 7 bases and J dropped 6 bases, with 10 bases sitting between them. Germline-derived CDR1 and CDR2 are MNHEY and SMNVEV (reference sequence). The CDR3 extends over 12 amino acids. The J gene is TRBJ2-1, the V gene TRBV27, with D possibly being TRBD2 (5 bases). This TCR was sampled from an adult with rheumatoid arthritis. Sequencing was performed on CD8+ T cells sorted from blood. CDR3 loop: CASTDGGNEQFF. Written as DNA, the CDR3 is TGTGCCAGCACGGACGGAGGCAATGAGCAGTTCTTC.